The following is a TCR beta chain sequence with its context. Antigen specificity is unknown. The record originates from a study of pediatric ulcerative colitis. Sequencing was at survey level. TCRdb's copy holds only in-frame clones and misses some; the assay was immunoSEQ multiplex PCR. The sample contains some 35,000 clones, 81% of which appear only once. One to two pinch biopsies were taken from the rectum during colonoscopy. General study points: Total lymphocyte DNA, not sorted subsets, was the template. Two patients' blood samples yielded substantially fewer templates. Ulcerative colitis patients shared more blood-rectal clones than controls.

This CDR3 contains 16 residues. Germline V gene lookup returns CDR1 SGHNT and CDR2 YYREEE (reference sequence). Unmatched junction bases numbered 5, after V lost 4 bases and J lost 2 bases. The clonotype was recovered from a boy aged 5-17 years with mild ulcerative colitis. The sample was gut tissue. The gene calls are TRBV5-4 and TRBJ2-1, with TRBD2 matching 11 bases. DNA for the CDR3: TGTGCCAGCAGCCAAGGACTAGCGGGTACCTACAATGAGCAGTTCTTC. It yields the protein CASSQGLAGTYNEQFF.